The clone carrying this T cell receptor (beta chain) was recorded many times. Its specificity is not known. The data derive from a study of post-analysis software for immune sequencing data. Study at large: Some patients lacked subtype; others had relapsing-remitting, secondary progressive or progressive-relapsing disease. Study findings and constraints: Multiple sclerosis patients had significantly lower normalized Chao1 diversity than controls. Pronounced co-clustering by F measure was evident among identically batched samples. Patients showed TRBV5-6, TRBV5-1 and TRBV20-1 among roughly five TRBV segments more frequent than in controls.

Sequencing libraries made from TCR beta cDNA carried unique molecular identifiers. Input of roughly 0.85 to 11 million T cells yielded about half a million cDNA molecules. From the PCR reads, TCRdb called clonotypes with MiXCR, one entry per CDR3 protein. The sample records some 190,000 distinct CDR3 sequences, approximately 30% being singletons. V lost 4 bases, J lost 2 bases, and 10 bases stayed unmatched. Germline CDR1 is DFQATT and CDR2 is SNEGSKA (reference sequence). The CDR3 has 15 amino acids. This receptor was obtained from a girl between 2 and 17 years old with multiple sclerosis. The sample consisted of blood. The rearrangement joins TRBV20-1 to TRBJ2-7, with TRBD2 matching over 8 bases. CDR3 nucleotides: TGCAGTGCTACCGGGACTAGTCTTAAGCCCTACGAGCAGTACTTC. Its protein product is CSATGTSLKPYEQYF.